A selection of T cell receptor beta chains follows, all from one sample in a study of a mutant IDH1 vaccine in newly diagnosed glioma. Libraries were prepared by immunoSEQ multiplex PCR; TCRdb keeps only in-frame clonotypes and omits some of them. The sample lists about 32,000 clones, over 75% occurring once. The source was PBMCs, collected from a glioma patient treated with radiotherapy, temozolomide or both. The receptor source for this set is a man younger than 40 with glioma. CDR3s include the opening cysteine and the closing phenylalanine or tryptophan. Each record gives: J gene, clone size, D gene, CDR3 length, V gene, CDR3 protein, CDR3 DNA. The D gene is left open where the match is weak. Where a row states a size, it is once, few, many or the class of an expanded clone; other rows omit it.

>TRBJ2-3|once|.|16|TRBV29-1
CSVEVAPQEGTDTQYF
TGCAGCGTTGAAGTCGCGCCCCAGGAGGGCACAGATACGCAGTATTTT
>TRBJ1-1|.|.|15|TRBV2
CASSYRGGMNTEAFF
TGTGCCAGCAGCTATCGGGGAGGAATGAACACTGAAGCTTTCTTT
>TRBJ2-2|.|TRBD1|15|TRBV6-1
CASMRTGANTGELFF
TGTGCCAGCATGAGGACAGGGGCCAACACCGGGGAGCTGTTTTTT
>TRBJ1-3|.|TRBD1|18|TRBV7-2
CASSPSPGTGAGRNTIYF
TGTGCCAGCAGCCCCAGCCCCGGGACAGGCGCCGGAAGGAACACCATATATTTT
>TRBJ1-2|.|.|15|TRBV10-3
CAISGGDGYNYGYTF
TGTGCCATCAGTGGAGGGGACGGCTACAACTATGGCTACACCTTC
>TRBJ2-5|.|.|15|TRBV21-1
CASSKPGLVKETQYF
TGTGCCAGCAGCAAGCCGGGACTAGTGAAAGAGACCCAGTACTTC
>TRBJ2-1|.|.|12|TRBV6-1
CASSDEGYEQFF
TGTGCCAGCAGTGACGAGGGCTACGAGCAGTTCTTC
>TRBJ1-1|.|TRBD1|16|TRBV7-6
CASSLVGDRGSAEAFF
TGTGCCAGCAGCCTAGTCGGGGACAGGGGATCGGCTGAAGCTTTCTTT
>TRBJ2-3|.|.|14|TRBV2
CASRRTVNTDTQYF
TGTGCCAGCAGACGGACAGTTAACACAGATACGCAGTATTTT
>TRBJ1-1|few|.|13|TRBV30
CAWSPQANTEAFF
TGTGCCTGGAGTCCCCAGGCGAACACTGAAGCTTTCTTT
>TRBJ2-7|.|.|15|TRBV9
CASSVGVAATYEQYF
TGTGCCAGCAGCGTAGGGGTAGCGGCGACCTACGAGCAGTACTTC
>TRBJ1-2|.|.|15|TRBV27
CASSLGEGGHDGYTF
TGTGCCAGCAGTTTAGGAGAGGGGGGTCACGACGGCTACACCTTC
>TRBJ1-4|.|.|13|TRBV7-2
CASKSRSNEKLFF
TGTGCCAGCAAATCGAGATCAAATGAAAAACTGTTTTTT
>TRBJ2-3|.|TRBD2|13|TRBV7-9
CATNPGGADTQYF
TGTGCCACCAATCCGGGGGGTGCGGATACGCAGTATTTT
>TRBJ1-1|.|TRBD1|13|TRBV7-2
CASSLDRATEAFF
TGTGCCAGCAGCCTTGACAGGGCCACTGAAGCTTTCTTT
>TRBJ2-5|.|TRBD1|14|TRBV5-8
CASSIGTGRETQYF
TGTGCCAGCAGCATCGGGACAGGCCGAGAGACCCAGTACTTC
>TRBJ1-4|.|.|13|TRBV2
CASGPESNEKLFF
TGTGCCAGCGGGCCGGAGAGTAATGAAAAACTGTTTTTT
>TRBJ2-6|once|.|16|TRBV13
CASSLGLASGANVLTF
TGTGCCAGCAGCTTAGGCCTAGCTTCTGGGGCCAACGTCCTGACTTTC
>TRBJ2-7|few|.|13|TRBV28
CASSYGGSYEQYF
TGTGCCAGCAGTTATGGGGGGTCCTACGAGCAGTACTTC
>TRBJ1-1|.|.|14|TRBV7-2
CASSLYGGHTEAFF
TGTGCCAGCAGCTTATACGGGGGGCACACTGAAGCTTTCTTT
>TRBJ2-3|.|TRBD1|16|TRBV4-1
CASSHNPSGGPKVQYF
TGCGCCAGCAGCCATAACCCCTCAGGGGGCCCTAAGGTGCAGTATTTT
>TRBJ2-7|.|TRBD2|14|TRBV27
CASSFREEGYEQYF
TGTGCCAGCAGTTTTCGGGAGGAGGGCTACGAGCAGTACTTC
>TRBJ2-2|.|TRBD1|13|TRBV27
CASRTGDTGELFF
TGTGCCAGCCGGACAGGGGACACCGGGGAGCTGTTTTTT
>TRBJ2-2|once|.|15|TRBV27
CASSYGVRGDGELFF
TGTGCCAGCAGTTACGGGGTTAGGGGCGACGGGGAGCTGTTTTTT
>TRBJ1-2|.|TRBD1|17|TRBV5-4
CASSGSPRRTGGVGYTF
TGTGCCAGCAGTGGGAGCCCTCGACGGACAGGGGGGGTGGGCTACACCTTC
>TRBJ2-3|.|.|12|TRBV30
CAWSSRPDTQYF
TGTGCCTGGAGTTCCCGCCCAGATACGCAGTATTTT
>TRBJ2-5|.|.|14|TRBV6-6
CASSYSGSQETQYF
TGTGCCAGCAGTTACTCAGGCAGCCAAGAGACCCAGTACTTC
>TRBJ2-7|.|.|14|TRBV6-1
CASRLHRDSYEQYF
TGTGCCAGCAGACTCCACAGGGACTCCTACGAGCAGTACTTC
>TRBJ1-1|.|.|13|TRBV13
CASSLGSNTEAFF
TGTGCCAGCAGCTTAGGCAGCAACACTGAAGCTTTCTTT
>TRBJ2-2|.|.|14|TRBV4-1
CASSLAGNTGELFF
TGCGCCAGCAGCCTCGCCGGCAACACCGGGGAGCTGTTTTTT